There are many counts of the clone carrying this TCR beta chain. CDR1 LNHDA and CDR2 SQIVND come from the germline V gene (reference sequence). CDR3 size: 15 residues. Between the trimmed V and J ends, which lost 5 bases and 8 bases, there was a span of 19 bases. The data are from a study of kidney transplant recipient with SARS-CoV-2 infection. A single record per CDR3 protein comes from TCRdb applying MiXCR to the reads. Found here are some 220,000 distinct CDR3 sequences, around 30% of them singletons; the top ten hold around 7.8%. The receptor was isolated from a male patient aged 25 to 39 who had COVID-19 and was a kidney transplant recipient. Some T cells could come from the graft donor. Source: a blood sample, taken at baseline and on day 111 from a kidney transplant recipient. The rearrangement joins TRBV19 to TRBJ2-1; weak D call: TRBD1 (6 bases). The CDR3 loop is CASSRDRNDVDEQFF. CDR3 nucleotide sequence: TGTGCCAGTAGTCGTGACAGGAACGACGTTGATGAGCAGTTCTTC. Full variable domain (outside the CDR3, taken from reference TRBV19 and TRBJ2-1): DGGITQSPKYLFRKEGQNVTLSCEQNLNHDAMYWYRQDPGQGLRLIYYSQIVNDFQKGDIAEGYSVSREKKESFPLTVTSAQKNPTAFYLCASSRDRNDVDEQFFGPGTRLTVL.